The entry below gives a single T cell receptor (beta chain) sequence along with its context. The sample comes from a study of blood T cell repertoires in COVID-19. Across the study: Material from acute and convalescent COVID-19 was sourced from the United States, Italy and Spain.

In the study's own analysis: Reference gene primer amplification yielded estimated nucleated cell counts. Sequenced by immunoSEQ multiplex PCR; TCRdb stores in-frame clones only, minus some. V and J calls and clone size are copied from that table; D and trimming were computed from the DNA. Among over 250,000 clones, approximately 88% were seen once, and the ten largest hold approximately 10%. The sequence derives from a woman in her 70s with COVID-19, enrolled during active disease. Sample: peripheral blood.

The CDR3 DNA follows: TGTGCCAGCAGCCCCCGGACATCCTACGAGCAGTACTTC. Translating it yields CASSPRTSYEQYF. The chain joins TRBV7-9 to TRBJ2-7; the D gene is possibly TRBD1 (5 bases). Trimming left V 5 bases short and J 1 base short, with 9 bases between. Germline lookup yields CDR1 SEHNR and CDR2 FQNEAQ (reference sequence). This CDR3 is built from 13 residues.